This T cell receptor beta chain was recorded in a study of cytomegalovirus exposure and HLA in healthy donors. PCR primers comprised 60 Vbeta and 13 Jbeta primers. Measured with immunoSEQ multiplex PCR; TCRdb has only the in-frame clones, and not every one. The profile shows 120,000 or so clones, around three quarters of them singletons. Input material: PBMCs. The receptor's source is a female donor in good health and CMV-seronegative.

The CDR3 coding sequence is TGTGCCAGCAGCTTATCTGGCGGGAGGGCCCCAACCGTTGAGCAGTTCTTC. It encodes CASSLSGGRAPTVEQFF. The rearrangement links TRBV7-3 to TRBJ2-1; 9 bases line up with TRBD2. Trimming took 2 bases from V and 9 from J; bases not matched to a gene: 14. Germline V CDR1 and CDR2: SGHTA, FQGTGA. The length of the CDR3 is 17 residues.